Each of the 18 T cell receptor beta chains below was sequenced from the same sample in a study of CD8+ T cells in alopecia areata. As for treatment: oral pan-JAK inhibitor, 5-10 mg twice daily. Reverse transcribed after extraction, RNA yielded cDNA as the sequencing template. Method: immunoSEQ multiplex PCR; TCRdb's copy keeps in-frame clones and lacks some. The sample contains about 190,000 clones, around 66% of which appear only once. The sequencing used CD4+ T cells sorted from blood, collected at week 4, from a patient treated with tofacitinib. The source is a human donor with alopecia areata.

This clone was seen only once. The CDR3 loop reads CASSSTGGLSNQPQHF. In DNA form, the CDR3 reads TGTGCCAGCAGCTCTACAGGGGGACTTAGCAATCAGCCCCAGCATTTT. The rearrangement links TRBV5-6 to TRBJ1-5, with 8 positions matching TRBD1. Per the germline V gene, CDR1 is SGHDT and CDR2 is YYEEEE. This CDR3 is 16 amino acids long. Trimming cost V 3 bases and J 0 bases; bases outside gene matches: 5.

The rearrangement joins TRBV28 to TRBJ1-5; D unresolved. This CDR3 is 14 amino acids long. Trimming shortened V by 6 bases and J by 3 bases, and 12 bases separated the two germline ends. Germline values: CDR1 MDHEN, CDR2 SYDVKM. The CDR3 reads CASRLRGPNQPQHF. As DNA, the CDR3 is TGTGCCAGCAGGTTACGCGGACCCAATCAGCCCCAGCATTTT.

This chain uses TRBV7-9 with TRBJ1-1; D perhaps matches TRBD1 (5 bases). Between the trimmed V and J ends, which lost 5 bases and 1 base, there was a span of 17 bases. This CDR3 spans 16 amino acids. Germline V gene data show CDR1 as SEHNR and CDR2 as FQNEAQ (reference sequence). In DNA, the CDR3 is TGTGCCAGCAGCCCCCCTGGGGGGGAGGGGAACACTGAAGCTTTCTTT. Translation gives CASSPPGGEGNTEAFF.

Comment on this clone: This same CDR3 is encoded by further DNA sequences in the sample. The rearrangement links TRBV30 to TRBJ1-1, with D unresolved. Per germline, CDR1 GTSNPN and CDR2 SVGIG (reference sequence). V was pared by 2 bases and J by 0 bases, with 1 base between. The CDR3 runs to 11 residues. The CDR3 reads CAWSLNTEAFF. The CDR3 DNA reads as TGTGCCTGGAGTCTGAACACTGAAGCTTTCTTT.

The V call is TRBV6-6, the J call TRBJ1-5; D ambiguous. V lost 6 bases and J 7 bases, leaving 19 bases between the germline ends. Germline V gives CDR1 MNHNY, CDR2 SVGAGI (reference sequence). The CDR3 is 15 residues long. The CDR3 here is CASSPGGRAVQPQHF. Written as DNA, the CDR3 is TGTGCCAGCAGCCCGGGTGGGAGGGCGGTCCAGCCCCAGCATTTT.

This clone was counted only a few times. The J gene is TRBJ1-4, the V gene TRBV25-1; D ambiguous. Trimming pared 3 bases from V and 7 bases from J, leaving 12 bases between. This CDR3 spans 14 amino acids. Germline CDR1 MGHDK, CDR2 SYGVNS. CDR3 coding DNA: TGTGCCAGCAGTGATCCTGGCAAGAGTGAAAAACTGTTTTTT. It is translated as CASSDPGKSEKLFF.

The J gene is TRBJ2-7, the V gene TRBV5-1; possibly TRBD1 or TRBD2 for D (5 bases each). Trimming left V 0 bases short and J 1 base short, with 14 bases between. This CDR3 contains 16 residues. Germline CDR1 and CDR2: SGHRS and YFSETQ. This CDR3 reads CASSLGSRDGSYEQYF. The CDR3 DNA follows: TGCGCCAGCAGCTTGGGATCCCGGGACGGGTCCTACGAGCAGTACTTC.

This clone has a handful of counts. The rearrangement uses TRBV4-3 and TRBJ1-5, with D unresolved. Germline-derived CDR1 and CDR2 are LGHNA and YSLEER. V gave up 0 bases and J gave up 7 bases, with 7 bases separating them. The length of the CDR3 is 13 residues. CDR3 DNA: TGCGCCAGCAGCCAAGATTTGTCCCAGCCCCAGCATTTT. This codes for CASSQDLSQPQHF.

A few counts support this clone. The chain employs TRBV2 and TRBJ1-1; the D gene is possibly TRBD1 (5 bases). CDR1 is SNHLY, CDR2 FYNNEI, per germline. This CDR3 contains 14 residues. Trimming took 6 bases from V and 1 from J, leaving 12 bases between them. Written as DNA, the CDR3 is TGTGCCAGCAGCCCGGGACGGACGAACACTGAAGCTTTCTTT. It specifies CASSPGRTNTEAFF.

This sequence joins TRBV27 and TRBJ1-6; D remains unclear. With 8 bases removed from V and 8 bases from J, the gap between germline ends came to 10 bases. The CDR3 runs to 12 residues. CDR1 is MNHEY and CDR2 is SMNVEV in the germline V gene (reference sequence). This CDR3 reads CASGLRDSPLHF. The CDR3 nucleotides read TGTGCCAGCGGTCTCCGGGATTCACCCCTCCACTTT.

This clone was seen more than once but under ten times. This sequence joins TRBV7-9 and TRBJ1-2; D remains ambiguous. The V end lost 5 bases, the J end lost 4 bases, and 8 bases lay between the germline ends. Looked up from germline, CDR1 is SEHNR and CDR2 is FQNEAQ (reference sequence). The length of the CDR3 is 12 residues. The CDR3 region is CASSHRVYGYTF. In DNA form, the CDR3 reads TGTGCCAGCAGCCACAGAGTCTATGGCTACACCTTC.

The rearrangement uses TRBV7-3 and TRBJ2-7; TRBD1 matches at 9 bases. V trimming: 5 bases; J trimming: 5 bases; junction bases outside the gene matches: 10. CDR1 is SGHTA, CDR2 FQGTGA, per germline. The CDR3 spans 15 residues. The CDR3 is CASSAGTGKENEQYF. The CDR3 nucleotides read TGTGCCAGCAGCGCAGGGACAGGGAAGGAAAACGAGCAGTACTTC.

The chain is built from TRBV9 and TRBJ1-2, with TRBD1 identical over 7 bases. Losses at the gene ends were 3 bases for V and 8 bases for J; bases not matched to a gene: 13. The CDR3 totals 15 residues. CDR1 and CDR2 from the germline V gene are SGDLS and YYNGEE. CDR3 loop: CASSAALDRRFGYTF. The DNA of the CDR3 is TGTGCCAGCAGCGCAGCACTGGACAGGAGGTTCGGCTACACCTTC.

The V and J genes are TRBV5-1 and TRBJ2-2, with TRBD1 matching 11 bases. Unmatched junction bases numbered 5, after V lost 1 base and J lost 6 bases. Germline loops: CDR1 SGHRS, CDR2 YFSETQ. This CDR3 contains 16 residues. The CDR3 region has the DNA TGCGCCAGCAGCTTGCGGACAGGGGGCCGACCCGGGGAGCTGTTTTTT. Its protein is CASSLRTGGRPGELFF.

This chain connects TRBV20-1 to TRBJ1-1, with D unresolved. Germline-derived CDR1 and CDR2 are DFQATT and SNEGSKA (reference sequence). V was cut by 7 bases and J by 5 bases, with 11 bases left in between. The CDR3 is made up of 11 amino acids. CDR3 in amino acids: CSGRPGTEAFF. CDR3 DNA: TGCAGTGGAAGGCCGGGGACTGAAGCTTTCTTT.

J is TRBJ2-6 and V is TRBV29-1; 10 bases align to TRBD1. V was clipped by 6 bases and J by 0 bases; unmatched bases: 5. CDR1 and CDR2 from the germline V gene are SQVTM and ANQGSEA. This CDR3 is built from 16 residues. CDR3 nucleotides: TGCAGCGTGGGACAGGGGCAGAGCTCTGGGGCCAACGTCCTGACTTTC. This encodes CSVGQGQSSGANVLTF.

The chain recombines TRBV29-1 with TRBJ1-1; D might be TRBD1 (5 bases). Germline V lookup: CDR1 SQVTM, CDR2 ANQGSEA. The CDR3 is made up of 14 amino acids. Trimming cost V 4 bases and J 5 bases, with 17 bases left between them. The CDR3 nucleotides are TGCAGCGTTGGTTCCGGGACCCTGAGGACTGAAGCTTTCTTT. As protein: CSVGSGTLRTEAFF.

The chain couples TRBV5-4 to TRBJ2-5, with D perhaps given as TRBD1 or TRBD2 (5 bases each). The CDR3 extends over 15 amino acids. CDR1 SGHNT and CDR2 YYREEE come from the germline V gene (reference sequence). The germline V and J ends were trimmed by 4 bases and 5 bases, with 18 bases remaining between them. As DNA, the CDR3 is TGTGCCAGCAGCCCGCAGGGAGTCGCGGGTGAGACCCAGTACTTC. Its translation is CASSPQGVAGETQYF. Full variable domain (remainder filled in from reference TRBV5-4 and TRBJ2-5): ETGVTQSPTHLIKTRGQQVTLRCSSQSGHNTVSWYQQALGQGPQFIFQYYREEENGRGNFPPRFSGLQFPNYSSELNVNALELDDSALYLCASSPQGVAGETQYFGPGTRLLVL.